The 9 T cell receptor beta chains listed next were all sequenced from one sample in a study of shared clonotypes between healthy human individuals. Clones were sequenced by immunoSEQ multiplex PCR, and TCRdb holds only the in-frame ones, with some missing. The table includes around 2.5 million clones, 93% detected once. Sequences were obtained from naive CD4+ T cells from PBMCs. Subset given: CD45RA+ positively selected. The receptors derive from a man aged 18 to 30 in good health. Some clones in this sample may be carry-over from other donors' samples.

This chain joins TRBV9 and TRBJ1-1, with D perhaps TRBD1 (5 bases). Trimming pared 4 bases from V and 3 bases from J, leaving 16 bases between. The CDR3 is made up of 15 amino acids. Germline V gives CDR1 SGDLS, CDR2 YYNGEE. CDR3 DNA sequence: TGTGCCAGCAGCCCCAACGCAGGGACGTACACTGAAGCTTTCTTT. As protein: CASSPNAGTYTEAFF.

The chain employs TRBV27 and TRBJ1-2; 7 bases line up with TRBD1. CDR3 size: 15 residues. The V and J ends lost 5 bases and 8 bases, in that order; junction bases with no gene match: 14. Per the germline V gene, CDR1 is MNHEY and CDR2 is SMNVEV (reference sequence). The CDR3 region is CASSKGTVLMGGYTF. As DNA, the CDR3 is TGTGCCAGCAGTAAAGGGACAGTTTTGATGGGCGGCTACACCTTC.

This clone was detected once. The chain combines TRBV28 with TRBJ1-6; D is undetermined. Germline-derived CDR1 and CDR2 are MDHEN and SYDVKM. The CDR3 loop spans 11 amino acids. Trimming pared 6 bases from V and 7 bases from J, leaving 4 bases between. CDR3 coding DNA: TGTGCCAGCAGCAAAAATTCACCCCTCCACTTT. Its translation: CASSKNSPLHF. The full variable domain, with the rest looked up from reference TRBV28 and TRBJ1-6, is DVKVTQSSRYLVKRTGEKVFLECVQDMDHENMFWYRQDPGLGLRLIYFSYDVKMKEKGDIPEGYSVSREKKERFSLILESASTNQTSMYLCASSKNSPLHFGNGTRLTVT.

This clone was picked up one time. The chain links TRBV28 to TRBJ2-1; 12 bases are a match to TRBD1. This CDR3 spans 15 amino acids. The V gene end was trimmed by 3 bases and the J gene end by 13 bases; junction bases not matched to a gene: 10. CDR1 is MDHEN and CDR2 is SYDVKM in the germline V gene. The CDR3 loop is CASSFGGQGAREQFF. The DNA of the CDR3 is TGTGCCAGCAGTTTTGGGGGACAGGGGGCTCGGGAACAGTTCTTC. Full variable domain (remainder filled in from reference TRBV28 and TRBJ2-1): DVKVTQSSRYLVKRTGEKVFLECVQDMDHENMFWYRQDPGLGLRLIYFSYDVKMKEKGDIPEGYSVSREKKERFSLILESASTNQTSMYLCASSFGGQGAREQFFGPGTRLTVL.

The genes are TRBV10-1 and TRBJ1-4; 9 positions agree with TRBD1. V gave up 0 bases and J gave up 8 bases; unmatched junction bases: 10. Germline loops: CDR1 WNHNN, CDR2 SYGVQD (reference sequence). The CDR3 consists of 17 residues. The CDR3 sequence is CASSESSPGQGSEKLFF. The CDR3, as DNA: TGCGCCAGCAGTGAGTCGTCGCCCGGACAGGGGAGCGAAAAACTGTTTTTT.

The J gene is TRBJ2-2, the V gene TRBV10-2, with no clear D. The germline gives CDR1 WSHSY, CDR2 SAAADI. The CDR3 consists of 16 residues. V was clipped by 4 bases and J by 0 bases, with 12 bases between them. CDR3 in amino acids: CASSATRTANTGELFF. CDR3 sequence (DNA): TGCGCCAGCAGTGCTACCCGTACGGCGAACACCGGGGAGCTGTTTTTT.

The chain employs TRBV9 and TRBJ1-2; 7 bases are shared with TRBD1. CDR3 length equals 17 residues. Losses at the gene ends were 3 bases for V and 4 bases for J; bases not matched to a gene: 15. CDR1 is SGDLS, CDR2 YYNGEE, per germline. The DNA of the CDR3 is TGTGCCAGCAGCGCCGACCGTTTTCCAGGGGGGTTCTATGGCTACACCTTC. It specifies CASSADRFPGGFYGYTF. Variable domain in full (rest from reference TRBV9 and TRBJ1-2): DSGVTQTPKHLITATGQRVTLRCSPRSGDLSVYWYQQSLDQGLQFLIQYYNGEERAKGNILERFSAQQFPDLHSELNLSSLELGDSALYFCASSADRFPGGFYGYTFGSGTRLTVV.

This chain links TRBV25-1 with TRBJ2-3; a possible D gene is TRBD2 (5 bases). The CDR3 is 14 amino acids. V lost 7 bases and J lost 5, with 16 bases in between. Germline V lookup: CDR1 MGHDK, CDR2 SYGVNS. In nucleotides, the CDR3 is TGTGCCAGCACACCCCCGGGGATGAGAGATACGCAGTATTTT. This sequence encodes CASTPPGMRDTQYF.

V is TRBV30 and J is TRBJ2-3; 9 bases are shared with TRBD1. The CDR3 is 15 amino acids. The trim removed 3 bases at V and 4 bases at J, leaving 8 bases unmatched. The germline V gene encodes CDR1 GTSNPN and CDR2 SVGIG (reference sequence). The CDR3 loop reads CAWRLQGAGADTQYF. The CDR3 coding sequence is TGTGCCTGGAGGTTACAGGGGGCAGGGGCAGATACGCAGTATTTT.